These 11 T cell receptor beta chains were all obtained from the same sample, sequenced in a study of blood T cell repertoires in COVID-19. This table comes from immunoSEQ multiplex PCR, and its TCRdb copy is limited to in-frame clones, with some not included. The sample comprises a few hundred thousand clones, less than 85% of which are singletons, and 3.5% to 5.5% rests with the top ten. The sample was peripheral blood. The origin of the receptors is a man aged 55-75 years who had recovered from COVID-19.

The chain couples TRBV3-1 (or the pseudogene TRBV3-2) to TRBJ2-1; 10 bases are a match to TRBD2. The V gene's germline CDR1 is LGHDT and CDR2 YNNKEL (reference sequence). This CDR3 region has 16 residues. Trimming took 1 base from V and 7 from J; bases not matched to a gene: 7. DNA for the CDR3: TGTGCCAGCAGCCAAGTTAACAGCGGGGGGGCTAATGAGCAGTTCTTC. It yields the protein CASSQVNSGGANEQFF.

The chain recombines TRBV9 with TRBJ2-5, with D perhaps TRBD2 (5 bases). CDR1 and CDR2 (germline): SGDLS, YYNGEE. V lost 0 bases and J lost 4, with 7 bases in between. The CDR3 covers 13 residues. CDR3 region: CASSVGEIETQYF. The CDR3 DNA reads as TGTGCCAGCAGCGTAGGGGAGATAGAGACCCAGTACTTC.

The chain carries TRBV7-9 and TRBJ1-6; D unresolved. CDR1 is SEHNR and CDR2 is FQNEAQ in the germline V gene (reference sequence). This CDR3 has 13 residues. With 1 base removed from V and 10 bases from J, the gap between germline ends came to 8 bases. The CDR3 region has the DNA TGTGCCAGCAGCTTAGAAGGGAGGTCACCCCTCCACTTT. Its protein product is CASSLEGRSPLHF. Complete variable domain (other parts from reference TRBV7-9 and TRBJ1-6): DTGVSQNPRHKITKRGQNVTFRCDPISEHNRLYWYRQTLGQGPEFLTYFQNEAQLEKSRLLSDRFSAERPKGSFSTLEIQRTEQGDSAMYLCASSLEGRSPLHFGNGTRLTVT.

The rearrangement uses TRBV27 and TRBJ2-7, with 14 bases matching TRBD2. Germline loops: CDR1 MNHEY, CDR2 SMNVEV (reference sequence). The CDR3 is 18 amino acids. The trim removed 2 bases at V and 3 bases at J, leaving 9 bases unmatched. The CDR3 DNA is TGTGCCAGCAGTTTAATAGGGACTAGCGGGAGAGGGGGCTACGAGCAGTACTTC. This encodes CASSLIGTSGRGGYEQYF.

The chain is built from TRBV7-9 and TRBJ2-2; D not certain. This CDR3 has 14 residues. CDR1 is SEHNR and CDR2 is FQNEAQ in the germline V gene (reference sequence). V lost 3 bases, J lost 4 bases, and 9 bases lay in between. For the CDR3, the DNA is TGTGCCAGCAGCTTCAGGCAGTCCACCGGGGAGCTGTTTTTT. Its protein is CASSFRQSTGELFF.

V is TRBV3-1 (or the pseudogene TRBV3-2) and J is TRBJ2-1, with D uncertain. Trimming took 0 bases from V and 10 from J, leaving 19 bases between them. CDR1 and CDR2 from the germline V gene are LGHDT and YNNKEL (reference sequence). The CDR3 is 16 amino acids. CDR3 sequence (DNA): TGTGCCAGCAGCCAAGATTTGCTAGTCCCTCGCCCGGAGCAGTTCTTC. Translation: CASSQDLLVPRPEQFF.

This chain joins TRBV5-1 and TRBJ2-3, with TRBD2 matching 12 bases. The CDR3 has 16 amino acids. Looked up from germline, CDR1 is SGHRS and CDR2 is YFSETQ. J was trimmed by 4 bases and V by 5 bases; bases with no gene match: 8. The CDR3 protein is CASRRSTSGGPDTQYF. The CDR3 DNA follows: TGCGCCAGCAGACGCTCCACTAGCGGGGGGCCAGATACGCAGTATTTT.

The chain employs TRBV7-9 and TRBJ1-2; D may be TRBD1 (6 bases). The CDR3 runs to 12 residues. CDR1 is SEHNR and CDR2 is FQNEAQ in the germline V gene (reference sequence). The ends were cut back, 4 bases at V and 8 bases at J, with 11 bases in the middle. The CDR3 is CASSWLQGGYTF. Here the CDR3 DNA reads TGTGCCAGCAGCTGGCTACAGGGAGGCTACACCTTC.

V is TRBV2 and J is TRBJ1-5; D is uncertain. V lost 1 base to trimming and J lost 4 bases, with 8 bases between them. Germline V gives CDR1 SNHLY, CDR2 FYNNEI. This CDR3 contains 14 residues. The CDR3 reads CASSEGFRNQPQHF. In DNA form, the CDR3 reads TGTGCCAGCAGTGAAGGTTTTCGGAATCAGCCCCAGCATTTT.

The chain joins TRBV6-1 to TRBJ2-3; 8 positions match TRBD2. J gave up 5 bases and V 9 bases, and 13 bases lay outside the gene matches. CDR3 length equals 15 residues. Germline V gene sequence: CDR1 MNHNS, CDR2 SASEGT. Here the CDR3 reads CASEMGRGVGDTQYF. The CDR3 DNA follows: TGTGCCAGTGAAATGGGGCGGGGGGTAGGAGATACGCAGTATTTT.

The V and J genes are TRBV7-2 and TRBJ2-5, with TRBD1 matching over 8 bases. V dropped 0 bases and J dropped 2; count of bases not matched to a gene: 8. This CDR3 has 17 amino acids. Germline V gene data show CDR1 as SGHTA and CDR2 as FQGNSA. The CDR3 coding sequence is TGTGCCAGCAGCTTAGCGCTAACAGGGGGACAGCAAGAGACCCAGTACTTC. This gives the protein CASSLALTGGQQETQYF. The whole variable domain, remainder taken from reference TRBV7-2 and TRBJ2-5, is GAGVSQSPSNKVTEKGKDVELRCDPISGHTALYWYRQSLGQGLEFLIYFQGNSAPDKSGLPSDRFSAERTGGSVSTLTIQRTQQEDSAVYLCASSLALTGGQQETQYFGPGTRLLVL.